These 16 T cell receptor beta chains were all obtained from the same sample, sequenced in a study of beta chain features in type 1 diabetes. The whole isolated RNA underwent reverse transcription, so sequencing captured expressed TCRB transcripts. Clones were read by immunoSEQ multiplex PCR, and TCRdb kept only the in-frame ones, dropping some. This table has hundreds of thousands of clones, 14% appearing once. Regarding the study as a whole: Moderately but significantly shorter TCRB CDR3s were found in Type 1 diabetes patients in all four CD4+ subsets.

These TCRs are of unknown antigen specificity. Specimen: naive CD4+ T cells from blood. The receptors were sampled from a man aged 25 to 40 with type 1 diabetes.

In this sample, this clone turned up a few times. The CDR3 is CASTLGGIPKNIQYF. CDR3 nucleotide sequence: TGCGCCAGCACCCTTGGAGGGATTCCCAAAAACATTCAGTACTTC. The V and J genes are TRBV5-1 and TRBJ2-4, with D perhaps matching TRBD2 (6 bases). The germline V and J ends were trimmed by 6 bases and 2 bases, with 15 bases remaining between them. This CDR3 spans 15 amino acids. From germline, CDR1 is SGHRS and CDR2 YFSETQ.

V usage is TRBV7-9 and J usage is TRBJ1-1; D not resolved. The CDR3 spans 12 residues. The V end lost 5 bases, the J end lost 8 bases, and 12 bases lay between the germline ends. From germline, CDR1 is SEHNR and CDR2 FQNEAQ (reference sequence). The DNA of the CDR3 is TGTGCCAGCAGCCACGCGGGGATGGAAGCTTTCTTT. Encoded protein: CASSHAGMEAFF.

This clone was counted only a few times. The chain uses TRBV2 and TRBJ2-5; 7 bases map to TRBD1. This CDR3 has 15 amino acids. Trimming took 5 bases from V and 4 from J; bases not matched to a gene: 10. CDR1 is SNHLY, CDR2 FYNNEI, per germline. CDR3 sequence reads: CASSYYRGGGETQYF. The CDR3 nucleotides read TGTGCCAGCAGTTACTACAGGGGTGGAGGAGAGACCCAGTACTTC. The variable domain in full, completed from reference TRBV2 and TRBJ2-5, reads EPEVTQTPSHQVTQMGQEVILRCVPISNHLYFYWYRQILGQKVEFLVSFYNNEISEKSEIFDDQFSVERPDGSNFTLKIRSTKLEDSAMYFCASSYYRGGGETQYFGPGTRLLVL.

This clone showed up just a few times. V gene TRBV28 combines with J gene TRBJ1-2, with no clear D. CDR3 size: 14 residues. Germline CDR1 and CDR2: MDHEN and SYDVKM. V lost 6 bases, J lost 8 bases, and 19 bases lay in between. CDR3 loop: CASRSLGLDGGYTF. CDR3 DNA sequence: TGTGCCAGCAGATCACTCGGACTGGACGGCGGCTACACCTTC.

This clone was seen more than once but under ten times. The chain carries TRBV4-1 and TRBJ1-5, with D perhaps TRBD1 (6 bases). Trimming removed 4 bases at V and 4 bases at J, with 20 bases between. The CDR3 is 17 amino acids. Germline CDR1 is MGHRA and CDR2 is YSYEKL. CDR3 protein: CASSPYMITGMNQPQHF. The CDR3 DNA reads as TGCGCCAGCAGCCCGTACATGATAACAGGGATGAATCAGCCCCAGCATTTT.

This clone was picked up a small number of times. This rearrangement joins TRBV28 to TRBJ1-1; D might be TRBD1 (5 bases). The germline gives CDR1 MDHEN, CDR2 SYDVKM. V lost 3 bases and J lost 0, with 11 bases in between. The CDR3 totals 15 residues. In DNA, the CDR3 is TGTGCCAGCAGTTTCCAGGGCACCATGAACACTGAAGCTTTCTTT. Amino acids: CASSFQGTMNTEAFF.

This clone has just a few counts. The junction departs from germline at one end; a sequencing error may be responsible. V usage is TRBV5-1 and J usage is TRBJ2-4; 14 nucleotides match TRBD2. Germline V CDR1 and CDR2: SGHRS, YFSETQ. This CDR3 is 13 amino acids long. CDR3 DNA sequence: TGCGCCAGCAGCGTCGAGACTAGCGGGAGGGCCTGCTTC. Amino acids: CASSVETSGRACF.

This clone was recorded a few times. J is TRBJ2-5 and V is TRBV7-3; D is uncertain. CDR3 length equals 13 residues. V was pared by 4 bases and J by 4 bases, with 10 bases between. Germline V gene lookup returns CDR1 SGHTA and CDR2 FQGTGA. The CDR3 DNA sequence: TGTGCCAGCAGCTCCGGCAGCGCAGAGACCCAGTACTTC. Translation gives CASSSGSAETQYF.

In this sample, this clone turned up a few times. This chain links TRBV4-3 with TRBJ2-1, with a tentative D call TRBD1 (6 bases). Per germline, CDR1 LGHNA and CDR2 YSLEER. The CDR3 is 15 residues long. Trimming left V 4 bases short and J 0 bases short, with 10 bases between. The CDR3 DNA follows: TGCGCCAGCAGCCCCGGACAGAGCTCCTACAATGAGCAGTTCTTC. This codes for CASSPGQSSYNEQFF.

This clone was counted a few times. The rearrangement joins TRBV4-1 to TRBJ2-1, with 13 bases identical to TRBD2. The J segment lost 12 bases and the V segment lost 4 bases, leaving 12 bases of the junction unmatched. The CDR3 is 16 residues long. Germline values: CDR1 MGHRA, CDR2 YSYEKL. This CDR3 is CASSLYPGTSGVGQFF. The CDR3 DNA is TGCGCCAGCAGCCTCTATCCCGGGACTAGCGGGGTGGGGCAGTTCTTC.

This clone occurred a few times. The chain carries TRBV30 and TRBJ1-1; a possible D gene is TRBD1 (6 bases). Germline V gene data show CDR1 as GTSNPN and CDR2 as SVGIG (reference sequence). The CDR3 is made up of 15 amino acids. Trimming removed 1 base from V and 4 bases from J, with 16 bases in between. The CDR3 DNA is TGTGCCTGGAGTGGGCCTTTGAGGGGGTCCACTGAAGCTTTCTTT. Translation gives CAWSGPLRGSTEAFF.

The V and J genes are TRBV5-1 and TRBJ1-1; D uncertain. V lost 0 bases and J 5 bases, leaving 17 bases between the germline ends. CDR1 is SGHRS, CDR2 YFSETQ, per germline. The CDR3 is 16 residues long. The CDR3 nucleotides are TGCGCCAGCAGCTTGGACGAGTCGAGGGCTAGAACTGAAGCTTTCTTT. This codes for CASSLDESRARTEAFF.

The chain combines TRBV9 with TRBJ1-1, with 7 nucleotides matching TRBD1. Germline trimming cut 8 bases from V and 0 bases from J; bases unmatched to any gene: 4. Germline V gene lookup returns CDR1 SGDLS and CDR2 YYNGEE. This CDR3 is 13 amino acids long. CDR3 sequence (DNA): TGTGCCAGTGCGGGACAGATGAACACTGAAGCTTTCTTT. It yields the protein CASAGQMNTEAFF.

The table lists this clone with a few counts. V is TRBV10-3 and J is TRBJ2-7, with 7 nucleotides matching TRBD1. V trimming: 3 bases; J trimming: 3 bases; junction bases outside the gene matches: 2. Germline values: CDR1 ENHRY, CDR2 SYGVKD. The CDR3 contains 13 residues. The CDR3 bases are TGTGCCATCAGTGACTACAGGGGCTACGAGCAGTACTTC. It yields the protein CAISDYRGYEQYF.

This clone came up a few times. The CDR3 coding sequence is TGTGCCAGCAGTGGGCAGGGTACATACAATGAGCAGTTCTTC. It translates to CASSGQGTYNEQFF. This rearrangement joins TRBV2 to TRBJ2-1, with D maybe TRBD1 (5 bases). Germline V gives CDR1 SNHLY, CDR2 FYNNEI. The CDR3 is made up of 14 amino acids. Between the trimmed V and J ends, which lost 4 bases and 4 bases, there was a span of 11 bases.

The V gene is TRBV5-1, the J gene TRBJ2-6; perhaps TRBD2 as D (5 bases). CDR3 length equals 18 residues. Trimming took 0 bases from V and 0 from J, leaving 13 bases between them. The V gene's germline CDR1 is SGHRS and CDR2 YFSETQ. CDR3 in DNA: TGCGCCAGCAGCTTGGCCGGGGTGTTGAGCTCTGGGGCCAACGTCCTGACTTTC. It specifies CASSLAGVLSSGANVLTF.